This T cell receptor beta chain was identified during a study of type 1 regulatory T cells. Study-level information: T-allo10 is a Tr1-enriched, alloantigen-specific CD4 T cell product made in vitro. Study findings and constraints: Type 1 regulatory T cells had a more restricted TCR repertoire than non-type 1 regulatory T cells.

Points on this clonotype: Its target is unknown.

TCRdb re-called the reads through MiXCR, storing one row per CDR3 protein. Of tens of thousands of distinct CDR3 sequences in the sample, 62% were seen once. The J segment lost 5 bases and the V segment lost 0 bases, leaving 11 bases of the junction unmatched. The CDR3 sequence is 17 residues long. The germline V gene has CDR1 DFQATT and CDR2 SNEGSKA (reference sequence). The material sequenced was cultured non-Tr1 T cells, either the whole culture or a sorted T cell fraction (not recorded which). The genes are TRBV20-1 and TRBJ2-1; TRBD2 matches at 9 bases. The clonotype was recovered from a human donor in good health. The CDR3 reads CSARDQEVAGEDNEQFF. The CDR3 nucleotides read TGCAGTGCTAGAGATCAAGAGGTAGCGGGAGAGGACAATGAGCAGTTCTTC.